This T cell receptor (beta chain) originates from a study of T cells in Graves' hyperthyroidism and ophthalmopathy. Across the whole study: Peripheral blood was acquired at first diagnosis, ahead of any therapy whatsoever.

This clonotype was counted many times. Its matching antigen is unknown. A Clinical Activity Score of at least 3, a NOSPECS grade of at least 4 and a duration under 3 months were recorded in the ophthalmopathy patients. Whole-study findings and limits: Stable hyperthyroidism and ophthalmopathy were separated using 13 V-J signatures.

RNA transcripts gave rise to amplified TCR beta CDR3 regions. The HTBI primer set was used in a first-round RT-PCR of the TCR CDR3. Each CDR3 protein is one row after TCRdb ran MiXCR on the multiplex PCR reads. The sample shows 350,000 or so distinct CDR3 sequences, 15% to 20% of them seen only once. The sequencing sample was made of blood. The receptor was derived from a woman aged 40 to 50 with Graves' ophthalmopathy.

The chain's CDR3 is CASSEKVQRTSNQPQHF. As DNA, the CDR3 is TGTGCCAGCAGTGAGAAGGTGCAGAGAACTTCCAATCAGCCCCAGCATTTT. This rearrangement joins TRBV6-1 to TRBJ1-5; the D is unclear. Trimming left V 3 bases short and J 3 bases short, with 18 bases between. The germline V gene has CDR1 MNHNS and CDR2 SASEGT. This CDR3 has 17 residues.